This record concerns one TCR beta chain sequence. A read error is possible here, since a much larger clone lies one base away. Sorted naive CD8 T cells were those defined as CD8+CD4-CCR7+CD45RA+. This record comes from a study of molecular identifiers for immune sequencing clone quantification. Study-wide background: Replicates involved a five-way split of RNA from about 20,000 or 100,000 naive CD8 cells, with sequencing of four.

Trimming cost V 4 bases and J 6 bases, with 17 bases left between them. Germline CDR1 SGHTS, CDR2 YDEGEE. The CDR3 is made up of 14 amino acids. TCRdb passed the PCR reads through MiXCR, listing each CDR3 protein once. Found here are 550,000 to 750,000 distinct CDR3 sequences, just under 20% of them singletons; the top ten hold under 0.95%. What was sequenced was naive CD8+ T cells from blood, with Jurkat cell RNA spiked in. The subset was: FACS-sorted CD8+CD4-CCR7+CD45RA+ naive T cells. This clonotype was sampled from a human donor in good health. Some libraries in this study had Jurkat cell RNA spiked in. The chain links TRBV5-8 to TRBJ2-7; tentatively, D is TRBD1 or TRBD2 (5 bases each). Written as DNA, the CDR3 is TGTGCCAGCAGCACGGGACCCACAAACCGCGAGCAGTACTTC. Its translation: CASSTGPTNREQYF.